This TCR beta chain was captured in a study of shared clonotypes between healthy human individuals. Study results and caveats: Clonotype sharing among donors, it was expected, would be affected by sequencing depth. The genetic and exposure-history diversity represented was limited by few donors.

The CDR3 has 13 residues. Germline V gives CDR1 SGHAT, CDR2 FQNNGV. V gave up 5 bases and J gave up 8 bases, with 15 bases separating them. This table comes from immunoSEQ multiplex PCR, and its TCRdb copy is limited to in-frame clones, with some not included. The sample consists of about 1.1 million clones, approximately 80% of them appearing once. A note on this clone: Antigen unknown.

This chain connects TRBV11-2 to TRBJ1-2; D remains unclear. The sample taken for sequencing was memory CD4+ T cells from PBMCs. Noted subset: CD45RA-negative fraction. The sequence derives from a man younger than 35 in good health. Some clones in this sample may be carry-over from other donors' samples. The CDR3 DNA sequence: TGTGCCAGCAGCCCCCTGGGAGGTCGAGGCTACACCTTC. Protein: CASSPLGGRGYTF.